The source of this TCR beta chain is a study of shared clonotypes between healthy human individuals. General study results and limits: Among donors, clonotype sharing was expected to be affected by sequencing depth. What naive subsets generally showed was a larger estimated richness than memory subsets showed.

Profiled with immunoSEQ multiplex PCR; TCRdb holds only in-frame clones, not every one. The table lists some 2 million clones, approximately 95% of them singletons, with about 1.1% in the top ten. Terminally differentiated effector memory CD45RA+ cells were excluded from the naive CD8 cells, which were CD45RO-negative and positively selected for CCR7. Caucasian adults residing in Nashville, Tennessee made up all the donors. This clone was detected once. Its specificity is not known. This CDR3 is 14 amino acids long. J gave up 6 bases and V 6 bases, and 9 bases lay outside the gene matches. Germline CDR1 and CDR2: MNHEY and SVGAGI.

This chain connects TRBV6-5 to TRBJ2-7, with TRBD1 matching over 9 bases. Sample: naive CD8+ T cells sorted from blood. The TCR sequence derives from a man between 18 and 35 years old in good health. The CDR3 loop is CASRAGTGPVEQYF. The CDR3 nucleotides are TGTGCCAGCAGAGCCGGGACAGGGCCCGTCGAGCAGTACTTC.